This passage covers 32 T cell receptor beta chains from one sample sequenced in a study of blood T cell repertoires in COVID-19. Here immunoSEQ multiplex PCR was the method, and the copy in TCRdb shows in-frame clones only, minus some. In the table there are about 26,000 clones, almost 95% of which are singletons. The specimen sequenced was peripheral blood. Receptors were obtained from a human donor in a cohort sampled during active COVID-19.

The V gene is TRBV6-5, the J gene TRBJ1-4; D is possibly TRBD1 (6 bases). This CDR3 is built from 14 residues. The V and J ends lost 4 bases and 4 bases respectively, with 10 bases between them. CDR1 is MNHEY and CDR2 is SVGAGI in the germline V gene. The CDR3 region is CASSSQGRNEKLFF. DNA of the CDR3: TGTGCCAGCAGTTCACAGGGCCGTAATGAAAAACTGTTTTTT.

In its sample, this clone was seen a few times. V is TRBV4-1 and J is TRBJ2-2; D is possibly TRBD1 (5 bases). The germline V gene encodes CDR1 MGHRA and CDR2 YSYEKL. Trimming took 6 bases from V and 4 from J, leaving 18 bases between them. This CDR3 spans 16 amino acids. The CDR3 sequence: CASSRIAGLGTGELFF. CDR3 sequence (DNA): TGCGCCAGCAGTCGAATTGCAGGGTTAGGCACCGGGGAGCTGTTTTTT.

The chain employs TRBV6-6 and TRBJ2-1; maybe TRBD2 (5 bases). Trimming stripped 2 bases from V and 5 bases from J, with 16 bases between. CDR3 size: 16 residues. Germline V gene sequence: CDR1 MNHNY, CDR2 SVGAGI (reference sequence). In DNA, the CDR3 is TGTGCCAGCAGTTACAGTCCGAGCGGTCCTGACAATGAGCAGTTCTTC. Amino acid sequence: CASSYSPSGPDNEQFF.

This chain uses TRBV19 with TRBJ1-5; 11 positions agree with TRBD1. The CDR3 runs 16 residues. V trimming: 1 base; J trimming: 4 bases; junction bases outside the gene matches: 3. The germline gives CDR1 LNHDA, CDR2 SQIVND (reference sequence). CDR3: CASSIAGTGGNQPQHF. CDR3 nucleotide sequence: TGTGCCAGTAGTATAGCGGGGACAGGGGGGAATCAGCCCCAGCATTTT.

The chain recombines TRBV2 with TRBJ1-1, with no clear D. V lost 4 bases to trimming and J lost 0 bases, with 9 bases between them. From germline, CDR1 is SNHLY and CDR2 FYNNEI. The CDR3 spans 14 residues. This chain's CDR3 is CASSVEGLNTEAFF. CDR3 coding DNA: TGTGCCAGCAGTGTTGAGGGCTTGAACACTGAAGCTTTCTTT.

The V gene is TRBV6-6, the J gene TRBJ1-4; D not certain. The CDR3 length is 15 residues. CDR1 MNHNY and CDR2 SVGAGI come from the germline V gene (reference sequence). The ends were cut back, 0 bases at V and 8 bases at J, with 13 bases in the middle. CDR3 in amino acids: CASSYSAGYREKLFF. CDR3 nucleotides: TGTGCCAGCAGTTACTCCGCAGGATACCGGGAAAAACTGTTTTTT.

V usage is TRBV3-1 (or the pseudogene TRBV3-2) and J usage is TRBJ2-1; TRBD2 matches at 11 bases. Germline V gene data show CDR1 as LGHDT and CDR2 as YNNKEL (reference sequence). The CDR3 is 16 residues long. V was pared by 2 bases and J by 6 bases, with 6 bases of the junction left unmatched. The CDR3 reads CASSQTGTSGLNEQFF. In nucleotides, the CDR3 is TGTGCCAGCAGCCAAACCGGGACTAGCGGCCTCAATGAGCAGTTCTTC.

The rearrangement uses TRBV11-3 and TRBJ2-2; D perhaps matches TRBD1 (5 bases). Deletions cut 5 bases from V and 1 base from J, with 14 bases between. CDR1 is SGHNT, CDR2 YENEEA, per germline. The CDR3 is 16 amino acids. The CDR3 coding sequence is TGTGCCAGCAGCCCTTCGTTGGGGCTGAACACCGGGGAGCTGTTTTTT. This gives the protein CASSPSLGLNTGELFF.

The V and J genes are TRBV5-1 and TRBJ2-5, with TRBD2 identical over 12 bases. V lost 1 base and J lost 5; bases outside the gene matches: 12. The CDR3 spans 18 residues. Germline-derived CDR1 and CDR2 are SGHRS and YFSETQ. The CDR3 DNA reads TGCGCCAGCAGCTTGACGGGACTAGCGGGTCCCGGCGGGGAGACCCAGTACTTC. Its protein product is CASSLTGLAGPGGETQYF. Full variable domain (outside the CDR3, taken from reference TRBV5-1 and TRBJ2-5): KAGVTQTPRYLIKTRGQQVTLSCSPISGHRSVSWYQQTPGQGLQFLFEYFSETQRNKGNFPGRFSGRQFSNSRSEMNVSTLELGDSALYLCASSLTGLAGPGGETQYFGPGTRLLVL.

The chain uses TRBV28 and TRBJ2-7; 7 bases match TRBD2. Trimming at V came to 2 bases and at J to 0 bases, leaving 4 bases not matched to a gene. This CDR3 region has 15 residues. Germline V gene lookup returns CDR1 MDHEN and CDR2 SYDVKM. This chain's CDR3 is CASSLISGGSYEQYF. The CDR3 nucleotides are TGTGCCAGCAGTTTAATATCGGGGGGCTCCTACGAGCAGTACTTC.

V gene TRBV27 combines with J gene TRBJ1-6, with 7 bases identical to TRBD1. The junction had 14 bases not matched to a gene; V was cut back by 5 bases and J by 7 bases. The CDR3 covers 17 residues. The germline CDR1 and CDR2 sequences are MNHEY and SMNVEV (reference sequence). CDR3 region: CASSPRQGVLLNSPLHF. The CDR3 coding sequence is TGTGCCAGCAGTCCCCGACAGGGAGTTCTCCTAAATTCACCCCTCCACTTT.

The chain combines TRBV30 with TRBJ2-7; possible D gene TRBD2, 6 bases. Trimming removed 4 bases from V and 0 bases from J, with 19 bases in between. This CDR3 is built from 16 residues. CDR1 is GTSNPN, CDR2 SVGIG, per germline (reference sequence). The CDR3 DNA sequence: TGTGCCTGGACCGCAAAGGGACTTCACAACTCCTACGAGCAGTACTTC. It codes for CAWTAKGLHNSYEQYF.

This rearrangement joins TRBV27 to TRBJ1-5; no firm D call. V gave up 1 base and J gave up 0 bases, with 7 bases separating them. Looked up from germline, CDR1 is MNHEY and CDR2 is SMNVEV (reference sequence). CDR3 size: 15 residues. CDR3 protein: CASSLFPGSNQPQHF. CDR3 nucleotide sequence: TGTGCCAGCAGTTTATTTCCGGGTAGCAATCAGCCCCAGCATTTT.

The chain carries TRBV6-1 and TRBJ1-4; 9 nucleotides line up with TRBD1. This CDR3 has 15 amino acids. In germline, CDR1 is MNHNS, CDR2 SASEGT. After removal of 3 bases from V and 6 bases from J, the junction contained 5 bases not matched to a gene. CDR3 protein: CASSEMGQGDEKLFF. The CDR3, as DNA: TGTGCCAGCAGTGAGATGGGACAGGGAGATGAAAAACTGTTTTTT.

CDR3 coding DNA: TGTGCCAGCAGCGTGTCAGGAAACACTGAAGCTTTCTTT. Translating it yields CASSVSGNTEAFF. The gene calls are TRBV9 and TRBJ1-1; no clear D. The V gene's germline CDR1 is SGDLS and CDR2 YYNGEE. The CDR3 sequence is 13 residues long. Trimming left V 2 bases short and J 2 bases short, with 7 bases between.

The chain uses TRBV13 and TRBJ1-5, with a tentative D call TRBD1 (5 bases). Germline loops: CDR1 PRHDT, CDR2 FYEKMQ (reference sequence). The germline V and J ends were trimmed by 0 bases and 6 bases, with 12 bases remaining between them. The CDR3 is made up of 15 amino acids. This chain's CDR3 is CASSLGRGGTQPQHF. In DNA form, the CDR3 reads TGTGCCAGCAGCTTAGGCCGGGGGGGGACTCAGCCCCAGCATTTT.

This chain joins TRBV2 and TRBJ1-2; 8 bases map to TRBD1. V lost 3 bases and J lost 12; bases outside the gene matches: 3. The CDR3 runs to 11 residues. Germline CDR1 reads SNHLY; CDR2 reads FYNNEI. The CDR3 sequence is CASSDRGRNTF. The CDR3 region has the DNA TGTGCCAGCAGTGACAGGGGGCGGAACACCTTC.

This rearrangement joins TRBV7-2 to TRBJ1-2; no reliable D call. Germline V gives CDR1 SGHTA, CDR2 FQGNSA. The CDR3 extends over 13 amino acids. V lost 2 bases and J 3 bases, leaving 7 bases between the germline ends. The chain's CDR3 is CASSLTADYGYTF. The CDR3, as DNA: TGTGCCAGCAGCTTAACAGCCGACTATGGCTACACCTTC.

The chain carries TRBV3-1 (or the pseudogene TRBV3-2) and TRBJ1-1, with D unresolved. The CDR3 has 15 amino acids. The germline V gene encodes CDR1 LGHDT and CDR2 YNNKEL (reference sequence). The V end was cut by 1 base, the J end by 3 bases, with 12 bases between. CDR3: CASSQGEGRDTEAFF. The CDR3 DNA is TGTGCCAGCAGCCAAGGCGAGGGCCGGGACACTGAAGCTTTCTTT.

The gene calls are TRBV12-3 or TRBV12-4 and TRBJ2-7; D perhaps matches TRBD2 (5 bases). CDR3 length: 13 residues. Trimming left V 7 bases short and J 2 bases short, with 12 bases between. CDR3 coding DNA: TGTGCCAGCACCAAACTAGTGCCCTACGAGCAGTACTTC. This sequence encodes CASTKLVPYEQYF.

V usage is TRBV5-5 and J usage is TRBJ2-5; 8 bases agree with TRBD1. Germline values: CDR1 SGHKS, CDR2 YYEKEE (reference sequence). Trimming took 0 bases from V and 4 from J; bases not matched to a gene: 5. The CDR3 is 15 residues long. CDR3 DNA: TGTGCCAGCAGCTTGGGGGCAGGGGGCCTAGAGACCCAGTACTTC. It translates to CASSLGAGGLETQYF.

The chain combines TRBV5-1 with TRBJ1-5; D not resolved. Trimming pared 1 base from V and 3 bases from J, leaving 11 bases between. The CDR3 is made up of 15 amino acids. Germline lookup yields CDR1 SGHRS and CDR2 YFSETQ. CDR3 nucleotide sequence: TGCGCCAGCAGCTTGTCCTCAGATTTCAATCAGCCCCAGCATTTT. Residues: CASSLSSDFNQPQHF.

The chain couples TRBV29-1 to TRBJ2-7; perhaps TRBD2 as D (6 bases). Germline-derived CDR1 and CDR2 are SQVTM and ANQGSEA. The CDR3 runs to 11 residues. The germline V and J ends were trimmed by 3 bases and 5 bases, with 8 bases remaining between them. This chain's CDR3 is CSVDSGDEQYF. The CDR3 DNA is TGCAGCGTTGATTCGGGAGACGAGCAGTACTTC.

The chain employs TRBV5-1 and TRBJ2-1; 8 bases map to TRBD1. Germline V gene data show CDR1 as SGHRS and CDR2 as YFSETQ. The CDR3 runs to 14 residues. The V gene end was trimmed by 9 bases and the J gene end by 0 bases; junction bases not matched to a gene: 5. CDR3 residues: CANRTGLSYNEQFF. CDR3 nucleotides: TGCGCCAACAGGACAGGGCTCTCCTACAATGAGCAGTTCTTC.

The chain combines TRBV3-1 (or the pseudogene TRBV3-2) with TRBJ2-3, with TRBD2 as a possible D gene (7 bases). The V and J ends lost 4 bases and 7 bases respectively, with 18 bases between them. The CDR3 length is 15 residues. Germline CDR1 LGHDT, CDR2 YNNKEL (reference sequence). For the CDR3, the DNA is TGTGCCAGCAGCCCAGGGGCGGGAGTAGGATATACGCAGTATTTT. It encodes CASSPGAGVGYTQYF.

The table lists this clone with a few counts. The V call is TRBV2, the J call TRBJ1-5; the match to TRBD1 covers 8 bases. The J segment lost 4 bases and the V segment lost 10 bases, leaving 9 bases of the junction unmatched. The V gene's germline CDR1 is SNHLY and CDR2 FYNNEI. CDR3 length: 14 amino acids. The CDR3 region is CATSGTGHNQPQHF. CDR3 nucleotide sequence: TGTGCCACAAGCGGGACAGGCCATAATCAGCCCCAGCATTTT.

In this sample, this clone turned up once. V gene TRBV18 combines with J gene TRBJ2-5, with 7 bases identical to TRBD1. V lost 4 bases and J lost 0; bases outside the gene matches: 5. The CDR3 has 15 residues. Per germline, CDR1 KGHSH and CDR2 LQKENI. The CDR3 protein is CASSRLQGNQETQYF. CDR3 sequence (DNA): TGTGCCAGCTCACGGCTACAGGGGAACCAAGAGACCCAGTACTTC.

The chain recombines TRBV2 with TRBJ2-4, with 7 bases lining up with TRBD2. V gave up 4 bases and J gave up 5 bases; unmatched junction bases: 2. The germline V gene encodes CDR1 SNHLY and CDR2 FYNNEI. This CDR3 contains 13 residues. CDR3 nucleotide sequence: TGTGCCAGCAGTGGCCTAGCGGAAAACATTCAGTACTTC. This gives the protein CASSGLAENIQYF. Filled out from reference TRBV2 and TRBJ2-4, the complete variable domain reads EPEVTQTPSHQVTQMGQEVILRCVPISNHLYFYWYRQILGQKVEFLVSFYNNEISEKSEIFDDQFSVERPDGSNFTLKIRSTKLEDSAMYFCASSGLAENIQYFGAGTRLSVL.

The rearrangement uses TRBV5-1 and TRBJ1-5; 8 bases fit TRBD1. CDR1 is SGHRS, CDR2 YFSETQ, per germline. Unmatched junction bases numbered 7, after V lost 4 bases and J lost 7 bases. CDR3 size: 14 residues. CDR3 nucleotides: TGCGCCAGCAGCCTCGGACAGGGAGGGCAGCCCCAGCATTTT. Amino acid sequence: CASSLGQGGQPQHF.

The chain joins TRBV5-8 to TRBJ2-5, with TRBD1 identical over 10 bases. The trim removed 5 bases at V and 5 bases at J, leaving 3 bases unmatched. Looked up from germline, CDR1 is SGHTS and CDR2 is YDEGEE. CDR3 length equals 13 residues. The CDR3 coding sequence is TGTGCCAGCAGTCGACAGGGGGCTGAGACCCAGTACTTC. This gives the protein CASSRQGAETQYF.

This chain uses TRBV27 with TRBJ1-3; maybe TRBD1 (5 bases). There are 13 residues in the CDR3. CDR1 MNHEY and CDR2 SMNVEV come from the germline V gene (reference sequence). The germline V and J ends were trimmed by 3 bases and 3 bases, with 6 bases remaining between them. This CDR3 reads CASSFQGGNTIYF. DNA for the CDR3: TGTGCCAGCAGTTTCCAGGGTGGAAACACCATATATTTT.

The rearrangement joins TRBV5-1 to TRBJ1-6; 7 positions match TRBD1. This CDR3 is 15 amino acids long. Trimming at V came to 0 bases and at J to 8 bases, leaving 5 bases not matched to a gene. Germline V CDR1 and CDR2: SGHRS, YFSETQ. CDR3 coding DNA: TGCGCCAGCAGCTTGGCCTATGACAGGGATTCACCCCTCCACTTT. The encoded protein is CASSLAYDRDSPLHF. The variable domain in full, with the rest retrieved from reference TRBV5-1 and TRBJ1-6, is KAGVTQTPRYLIKTRGQQVTLSCSPISGHRSVSWYQQTPGQGLQFLFEYFSETQRNKGNFPGRFSGRQFSNSRSEMNVSTLELGDSALYLCASSLAYDRDSPLHFGNGTRLTVT.